The next 26 T cell receptor beta chains were all read from a single sample in a study of T cells in Graves' hyperthyroidism and ophthalmopathy. It was RNA transcripts that yielded the amplified TCR beta CDR3 regions. The study used the HTBI primer set for a first-round RT-PCR of the TCR CDR3. TCRdb re-derived calls from the multiplex PCR reads in MiXCR, one entry per CDR3 protein. The sample has about 570,000 distinct CDR3 sequences; around 13% are singletons. The specimen was blood. These receptors originate from a woman aged 40 to 50 with Graves' hyperthyroidism.

The chain combines TRBV7-9 with TRBJ2-3, with TRBD2 matching over 7 bases. The V and J ends lost 4 bases and 4 bases, in that order; junction bases with no gene match: 2. The CDR3 has 13 residues. Germline V gives CDR1 SEHNR, CDR2 FQNEAQ (reference sequence). The CDR3 nucleotides are TGTGCCAGCAGCTCCGGGGGGTCAGATACGCAGTATTTT. The encoded protein is CASSSGGSDTQYF.

This clonotype was seen repeatedly, ten times or more. The rearrangement joins TRBV6-1 to TRBJ1-6, with TRBD1 as a possible D gene (5 bases). Between the trimmed V and J ends, which lost 6 bases and 10 bases, there was a span of 16 bases. The germline gives CDR1 MNHNS, CDR2 SASEGT. The CDR3 consists of 14 residues. Written as DNA, the CDR3 is TGTGCCAGCAGCGTCGGGACGGCCTCGTCACCCCTCCACTTT. It codes for CASSVGTASSPLHF.

This clonotype was seen at least ten times. This chain joins TRBV20-1 and TRBJ2-7; 10 bases are a match to TRBD2. V was pared by 3 bases and J by 7 bases, with 12 bases of the junction left unmatched. Germline V gene sequence: CDR1 DFQATT, CDR2 SNEGSKA (reference sequence). The CDR3 extends over 15 amino acids. CDR3 nucleotides: TGCAGTGCTAGTCGTCTAGCGGGAGTGGTAGGGGAGCAGTACTTC. It translates to CSASRLAGVVGEQYF.

This clonotype has only a few counts. V and J are TRBV15 and TRBJ2-6, with 11 bases matching TRBD2. With V trimmed by 0 bases and J by 0 bases, 19 bases remained unmatched. CDR1 and CDR2 (germline): LNHNV, YYDKDF (reference sequence). This CDR3 is 24 amino acids long. CDR3 sequence (DNA): TGTGCCACCAGCAGAGATTTTATGGGGGAGCCGAACGGACTAGCGGGCTCTGGGGCCAACGTCCTGACTTTC. As protein: CATSRDFMGEPNGLAGSGANVLTF.

This clonotype was picked up a small number of times. The chain uses TRBV6-2 or TRBV6-3 and TRBJ2-7; D tentatively reads TRBD1 or TRBD2 (5 bases each). V was clipped by 4 bases and J by 5 bases, with 15 bases between them. The CDR3 is 14 residues long. The germline CDR1 and CDR2 sequences are MNHEY and SVGEGT. The CDR3 spells CASSLGDQIHEQYF. DNA for the CDR3: TGTGCCAGCAGTTTGGGGGACCAAATCCACGAGCAGTACTTC.

This clonotype was counted at least ten times. The chain has TRBV18 and TRBJ1-1, with D unclear. Germline V gene lookup returns CDR1 KGHSH and CDR2 LQKENI. The CDR3 sequence is 15 residues long. Trimming shortened V by 1 base and J by 7 bases, and 16 bases separated the two germline ends. CDR3 protein: CASSPQGIGGGEAFF. As DNA, the CDR3 is TGTGCCAGCTCACCACAAGGGATAGGAGGAGGTGAAGCTTTCTTT.

CDR3 sequence: CASSPPSGAGYEQYF. CDR3 sequence (DNA): TGTGCCAGCTCACCCCCCTCGGGGGCGGGTTACGAGCAGTACTTC. V and J are TRBV18 and TRBJ2-7; TRBD1 or TRBD2 may be the D gene (6 bases each). The CDR3 contains 15 residues. The V gene's germline CDR1 is KGHSH and CDR2 LQKENI. V shed 3 bases and J shed 4 bases, with 16 bases lying between them.

At least ten counts were recorded for this clonotype. The rearrangement joins TRBV2 to TRBJ2-1; D is possibly TRBD2 (6 bases). V lost 0 bases and J 8 bases, leaving 17 bases between the germline ends. The CDR3 totals 16 residues. Germline CDR1 and CDR2: SNHLY and FYNNEI. The CDR3 DNA sequence: TGTGCCAGCAGTGAAGCGCTGGGGGGAGGAGTCTATGAGCAGTTCTTC. Translation gives CASSEALGGGVYEQFF.

This clonotype was counted only a few times. The CDR3, as DNA: TGCAGTGCTAGCACAACACCGGGACTCGCGTTCTTC. Its protein is CSASTTPGLAFF. V gene TRBV20-1 combines with J gene TRBJ2-1, with D tentatively TRBD2 (6 bases). Germline values: CDR1 DFQATT, CDR2 SNEGSKA (reference sequence). CDR3 length: 12 amino acids. Trimming cost V 3 bases and J 15 bases, with 18 bases left between them.

This clonotype appeared many times. The chain is built from TRBV9 and TRBJ2-1; tentatively, D is TRBD2 (6 bases). Trimming took 0 bases from V and 7 from J, leaving 14 bases between them. Germline V CDR1 and CDR2: SGDLS, YYNGEE. This CDR3 region has 15 residues. The CDR3 bases are TGTGCCAGCAGCGTAGATGTGGGAGGTTGGAATGAGCAGTTCTTC. Translating it yields CASSVDVGGWNEQFF.

This clonotype was seen many times. The chain couples TRBV2 to TRBJ2-4; a possible D gene is TRBD1 (6 bases). Germline V gene data show CDR1 as SNHLY and CDR2 as FYNNEI. Trimming pared 4 bases from V and 8 bases from J, leaving 18 bases between. The CDR3 is 15 amino acids. The CDR3 loop is CASSVGTSPGDIQYF. Here the CDR3 DNA reads TGTGCCAGCAGTGTTGGAACCTCTCCAGGGGACATTCAGTACTTC.

This clonotype showed up many times. V and J are TRBV5-1 and TRBJ2-1; tentatively, D is TRBD1 (6 bases). CDR3 length: 17 amino acids. Per the germline V gene, CDR1 is SGHRS and CDR2 is YFSETQ. Trimming stripped 0 bases from V and 5 bases from J, with 18 bases between. CDR3 coding DNA: TGCGCCAGCAGCTTGGCCTTACGGGACACATGGAACAATGAGCAGTTCTTC. Its translation: CASSLALRDTWNNEQFF. Based on the CDR3 plus reference TRBV5-1 and TRBJ2-1, the full variable domain is KAGVTQTPRYLIKTRGQQVTLSCSPISGHRSVSWYQQTPGQGLQFLFEYFSETQRNKGNFPGRFSGRQFSNSRSEMNVSTLELGDSALYLCASSLALRDTWNNEQFFGPGTRLTVL.

Note on this clonotype: A much larger clone is a single base away; this may be a read error. The chain uses TRBV6-1 and TRBJ1-6; D gene ambiguous. Germline CDR1 MNHNS, CDR2 SASEGT. Trimming took 0 bases from V and 11 from J, leaving 26 bases between them. The CDR3 consists of 19 residues. CDR3 region: CASSEALGQIGGYNPPLHF. CDR3 DNA: TGTGCCAGCAGTGAAGCGCTAGGGCAGATCGGTGGATACAATCCACCCCTCCACTTT.

This clonotype was seen many times. This sequence joins TRBV20-1 and TRBJ2-7; 10 nucleotides agree with TRBD2. With V trimmed by 8 bases and J by 0 bases, 16 bases remained unmatched. This CDR3 spans 17 amino acids. The germline gives CDR1 DFQATT, CDR2 SNEGSKA (reference sequence). The CDR3 is CSSLGQLAGAASYEQYF. CDR3 bases: TGCAGTTCGTTGGGGCAGCTAGCGGGAGCTGCCTCCTACGAGCAGTACTTC.

This clonotype has a handful of counts. The rearrangement links TRBV2 to TRBJ2-7; D is uncertain. CDR3 length equals 14 residues. Germline CDR1 is SNHLY and CDR2 is FYNNEI. Trimming removed 6 bases from V and 1 base from J, with 13 bases in between. In nucleotides, the CDR3 is TGTGCCAGCAGCCTTATTATAGGTTCCTACGAGCAGTACTTC. Amino acid sequence: CASSLIIGSYEQYF.

The V and J genes are TRBV9 and TRBJ2-7; maybe TRBD2 (6 bases). This CDR3 is 15 amino acids long. Germline CDR1 SGDLS, CDR2 YYNGEE. V was clipped by 2 bases and J by 0 bases, with 12 bases between them. In nucleotides, the CDR3 is TGTGCCAGCAGCGTCGGCGGCGGGACCTCCTACGAGCAGTACTTC. Its translation is CASSVGGGTSYEQYF.

Regarding this clonotype: Just one base apart from a much larger clone, this may be a read error. This chain links TRBV30 with TRBJ1-5; tentatively, D is TRBD1 (6 bases). The DNA end is more similar to TRBJ2-3, so the J call may be wrong. Germline V lookup: CDR1 GTSNPN, CDR2 SVGIG (reference sequence). The CDR3 spans 13 residues. The DNA of the CDR3 is TGTGCCTGGAGCACAAGGGACAATCAGCCCCAGTATTTT. Residues: CAWSTRDNQPQYF.

The chain links TRBV19 to TRBJ1-1, with D perhaps matching TRBD1 (5 bases). Trimming shortened V by 3 bases and J by 6 bases, and 14 bases separated the two germline ends. CDR1 LNHDA and CDR2 SQIVND come from the germline V gene (reference sequence). The CDR3 runs 14 residues. The CDR3 loop is CASSMRGTVAEAFF. The CDR3 DNA sequence: TGTGCCAGTAGTATGCGGGGGACGGTTGCTGAAGCTTTCTTT.

On this clonotype itself: This CDR3 fails to terminate in the conserved phenylalanine or tryptophan, so it likely reflects a read error. This chain links TRBV28 with TRBJ2-1; 7 bases fit TRBD2. The CDR3 consists of 16 residues. Germline CDR1 is MDHEN and CDR2 is SYDVKM. V trimming: 6 bases; J trimming: 5 bases; junction bases outside the gene matches: 13. This CDR3 reads CASSTDLWEGNNEQFS. CDR3 nucleotides: TGTGCCAGCAGCACAGATCTTTGGGAGGGTAACAATGAGCAGTTCTCC.

This clonotype was counted at least ten times. CDR3 residues: CASSPTGTGYGYTF. CDR3 nucleotides: TGTGCCAGCAGTCCAACCGGGACAGGGTATGGCTACACCTTC. The J gene is TRBJ1-2, the V gene TRBV6-1, with 9 nucleotides matching TRBD1. V lost 5 bases and J lost 5; bases outside the gene matches: 6. The CDR3 is 14 residues long. Germline loops: CDR1 MNHNS, CDR2 SASEGT.

This clonotype was seen only a few times. The V call is TRBV4-1, the J call TRBJ2-7; 10 bases fit TRBD1. CDR3 length equals 17 residues. The V and J ends lost 3 bases and 4 bases, in that order; junction bases with no gene match: 12. Germline V lookup: CDR1 MGHRA, CDR2 YSYEKL. CDR3 residues: CASSHPHGGQGSYEQYF. DNA of the CDR3: TGCGCCAGCAGCCATCCGCACGGGGGACAGGGGTCATACGAGCAGTACTTC.

This clonotype was recorded many times. The rearrangement uses TRBV2 and TRBJ2-3; D is possibly TRBD1 (6 bases). Per germline, CDR1 SNHLY and CDR2 FYNNEI. V was clipped by 5 bases and J by 4 bases, with 13 bases between them. The CDR3 has 14 amino acids. Written as DNA, the CDR3 is TGTGCCAGCAGTTTACAGGGTGTTGCAGATACGCAGTATTTT. Translation: CASSLQGVADTQYF.

This clonotype was seen many times. The CDR3 DNA reads TGCGCCAGCAGCCAGTCCCGGGACAGGGGAGGTGAAGCTTTCTTT. Translating gives CASSQSRDRGGEAFF. The rearrangement links TRBV5-1 to TRBJ1-1; 10 bases are a match to TRBD1. The V gene end was trimmed by 4 bases and the J gene end by 7 bases; junction bases not matched to a gene: 10. CDR1 SGHRS and CDR2 YFSETQ come from the germline V gene. This CDR3 is built from 15 residues.

This clonotype was counted ten times or more. This sequence joins TRBV30 and TRBJ2-5, with D possibly TRBD2 on 6 matching bases. The CDR3 contains 15 residues. Trimming shortened V by 2 bases and J by 5 bases, and 18 bases separated the two germline ends. Per the germline V gene, CDR1 is GTSNPN and CDR2 is SVGIG (reference sequence). Here the CDR3 reads CAWSQARGSGETQYF. CDR3 DNA: TGTGCCTGGAGTCAGGCTAGAGGGAGCGGGGAGACCCAGTACTTC.

This clonotype was detected ten times or more. This chain joins TRBV20-1 and TRBJ2-3; D remains ambiguous. In germline, CDR1 is DFQATT, CDR2 SNEGSKA (reference sequence). The CDR3 has 10 amino acids. V shed 6 bases and J shed 2 bases, with 3 bases lying between them. For the CDR3, the DNA is TGCAGTGCCTTCACAGATACGCAGTATTTT. Translating gives CSAFTDTQYF.

Many counts were recorded for this clonotype. This chain links TRBV28 with TRBJ2-7, with D perhaps assigned TRBD1 or TRBD2 (5 bases each). Per the germline V gene, CDR1 is MDHEN and CDR2 is SYDVKM. CDR3 length equals 13 residues. V was trimmed by 5 bases and J by 2 bases, leaving 10 bases between them. For the CDR3, the DNA is TGTGCCAGCAGTCGGGACGGGACCTACGAGCAGTACTTC. This gives the protein CASSRDGTYEQYF.